Each of the 30 T cell receptor beta chains below was sequenced from the same sample in a study of blood T cell repertoires in COVID-19. Profiled with immunoSEQ multiplex PCR; TCRdb holds only in-frame clones, not every one. The top ten hold approximately 0.3% of the sample, which has around 700,000 clones, around 89% seen once. Specimen: peripheral blood. The origin of the receptors is a woman aged 18-29 years with acute or convalescent COVID-19.

J is TRBJ2-7 and V is TRBV2; D may be TRBD2 (5 bases). Trimming shortened V by 5 bases and J by 2 bases, and 16 bases separated the two germline ends. CDR3 length: 15 amino acids. CDR1 is SNHLY and CDR2 is FYNNEI in the germline V gene. The CDR3 DNA reads as TGTGCCAGCAGTAGCGACTGGGGAGCAGCCTACGAGCAGTACTTC. Residues: CASSSDWGAAYEQYF.

Here the CDR3 reads CASSPGQGGELFF. DNA for the CDR3: TGTGCCAGCAGCCCGGGACAGGGTGGGGAACTGTTTTTT. This sequence joins TRBV9 and TRBJ1-4; 9 nucleotides match TRBD1. The V gene end was trimmed by 4 bases and the J gene end by 12 bases; junction bases not matched to a gene: 7. Germline CDR1 is SGDLS and CDR2 is YYNGEE. The CDR3 has 13 amino acids.

V and J are TRBV11-3 and TRBJ2-7; tentatively, D is TRBD1 (6 bases). V was trimmed by 6 bases and J by 5 bases, leaving 14 bases between them. The CDR3 runs 13 residues. In germline, CDR1 is SGHNT, CDR2 YENEEA. DNA of the CDR3: TGTGCCAGCAGTTCGTATACAGGGAACGAGCAGTACTTC. Its protein product is CASSSYTGNEQYF.

The V and J genes are TRBV5-5 and TRBJ2-7; weak D call: TRBD1 (5 bases). V was pared by 4 bases and J by 3 bases, with 11 bases between. The CDR3 loop spans 13 amino acids. Germline V gene lookup returns CDR1 SGHKS and CDR2 YYEKEE (reference sequence). This CDR3 is CASSGQGYYEQYF. In nucleotides, the CDR3 is TGTGCCAGCAGCGGGCAGGGATACTACGAGCAGTACTTC. Full variable domain (missing parts from reference TRBV5-5 and TRBJ2-7): DAGVTQSPTHLIKTRGQQVTLRCSPISGHKSVSWYQQVLGQGPQFIFQYYEKEERGRGNFPDRFSARQFPNYSSELNVNALLLGDSALYLCASSGQGYYEQYFGPGTRLTVT.

The chain recombines TRBV10-3 with TRBJ2-1, with unresolved D. The CDR3 has 12 residues. V lost 3 bases and J lost 12, with 12 bases in between. Germline CDR1 and CDR2: ENHRY and SYGVKD. DNA of the CDR3: TGTGCCATCAGTGACCTACGTGATGTGCAGTTCTTC. It is translated as CAISDLRDVQFF.

This chain joins TRBV23-1 and TRBJ1-5; D gene ambiguous. TRBV23-1 is recorded as an ORF, its role being uncertain. The V and J ends lost 0 bases and 5 bases respectively, with 8 bases between them. This CDR3 has 14 residues. DNA for the CDR3: TGCGCCAGCAGTCAATCGGGCCGCTATCAGCCCCAGCATTTT. Its protein product is CASSQSGRYQPQHF.

This chain joins TRBV30 and TRBJ1-2, with D hard to call. CDR1 GTSNPN and CDR2 SVGIG come from the germline V gene (reference sequence). Trimming took 4 bases from V and 5 from J, leaving 14 bases between them. The length of the CDR3 is 13 residues. CDR3 coding DNA: TGTGCCTGGACCGGGGTTGTTCAGTATGGCTACACCTTC. It is translated as CAWTGVVQYGYTF.

This clone was detected only a few times. The gene calls are TRBV30 and TRBJ2-7; a possible D gene is TRBD2 (5 bases). CDR1 and CDR2 (germline): GTSNPN, SVGIG (reference sequence). V was pared by 2 bases and J by 6 bases, with 17 bases between. The CDR3 extends over 14 amino acids. The CDR3, as DNA: TGTGCCTGGAGTCGCCTGAGAGGGAAGGGCGAGCAGTACTTC. This sequence encodes CAWSRLRGKGEQYF.

In this sample, this clone turned up a few times. CDR3 amino acids: CASSEYLGTAYGYTF. CDR3 DNA: TGTGCCAGCAGTGAATATTTAGGGACAGCTTATGGCTACACCTTC. The chain employs TRBV25-1 and TRBJ1-2, with 7 bases identical to TRBD1. The germline V gene encodes CDR1 MGHDK and CDR2 SYGVNS. The CDR3 loop spans 15 amino acids. J lost 5 bases, V lost 0 bases, and 6 bases had no gene match.

The chain employs TRBV5-1 and TRBJ1-1; TRBD1 might be the D (6 bases). The CDR3 has 17 residues. Germline lookup yields CDR1 SGHRS and CDR2 YFSETQ. V dropped 5 bases and J dropped 5 bases, with 25 bases sitting between them. The chain's CDR3 is CASSPGQTTNRWTEAFF. CDR3 coding DNA: TGCGCCAGCAGTCCCGGACAGACCACGAACAGATGGACTGAAGCTTTCTTT.

The CDR3 DNA sequence: TGTGCCAGCAGCGTAGAACCCCTAACGCTAGCGGATGGCTACACCTTC. Its translation is CASSVEPLTLADGYTF. This chain connects TRBV9 to TRBJ1-2; D not certain. Germline V lookup: CDR1 SGDLS, CDR2 YYNGEE. V was shortened by 0 bases and J by 6 bases, with 18 bases between the two germline ends. The CDR3 is made up of 16 amino acids.

V is TRBV30 and J is TRBJ1-6; TRBD1 matches at 10 bases. This CDR3 region has 17 residues. V was clipped by 0 bases and J by 5 bases; unmatched bases: 7. Germline V gene data show CDR1 as GTSNPN and CDR2 as SVGIG (reference sequence). The CDR3 DNA sequence: TGTGCCTGGAGTGTAGGGGACAGGGGATATCATAATTCACCCCTCCACTTT. Translating gives CAWSVGDRGYHNSPLHF.

This clone was observed once. The CDR3 nucleotides read TGTGCCAGCAGCCGAGAGGGCTACACTGAAGCTTTCTTT. It yields the protein CASSREGYTEAFF. The genes are TRBV12-3 or TRBV12-4 and TRBJ1-1; D remains ambiguous. Trimming removed 6 bases from V and 3 bases from J, with 11 bases in between. This CDR3 has 13 amino acids.

The gene calls are TRBV12-5 and TRBJ1-4, with 9 bases identical to TRBD1. The germline CDR1 and CDR2 sequences are LGHNT and FRNRAP. This CDR3 contains 14 residues. V was clipped by 6 bases and J by 14 bases; unmatched bases: 13. The CDR3 loop is CASGTGQGGIQLFF. The CDR3 DNA sequence: TGTGCTAGTGGGACGGGACAGGGCGGTATACAGCTGTTTTTT.

This chain connects TRBV7-2 to TRBJ2-7, with TRBD1 identical over 9 bases. The V gene end was trimmed by 5 bases and the J gene end by 1 base; junction bases not matched to a gene: 9. Germline V gene data show CDR1 as SGHTA and CDR2 as FQGNSA. This CDR3 has 16 residues. The CDR3 bases are TGTGCCAGCAGCCCACCGGACAGGGGAGGATCCTACGAGCAGTACTTC. It translates to CASSPPDRGGSYEQYF.

The J gene is TRBJ1-2, the V gene TRBV24-1, with 10 positions matching TRBD1. The germline gives CDR1 KGHDR, CDR2 SFDVKD. Trimming took 9 bases from V and 7 from J; bases not matched to a gene: 19. There are 17 residues in the CDR3. Here the CDR3 DNA reads TGTGCCACCCGCCAGCCGGGACAGGGGCCTTGGGGAGGTGGCTACACCTTC. The encoded protein is CATRQPGQGPWGGGYTF.

This rearrangement joins TRBV18 to TRBJ2-2, with D maybe TRBD1 (6 bases). The CDR3 is 14 amino acids. V was clipped by 4 bases and J by 4 bases, with 10 bases between them. Germline V gene lookup returns CDR1 KGHSH and CDR2 LQKENI. The CDR3 coding sequence is TGTGCCAGCTCACGGGACACTGGCACCGGGGAGCTGTTTTTT. Its protein is CASSRDTGTGELFF.

This sequence joins TRBV19 and TRBJ1-6, with D perhaps TRBD1 (6 bases). The CDR3 covers 16 residues. CDR1 and CDR2 (germline): LNHDA, SQIVND (reference sequence). Trimming cost V 4 bases and J 6 bases, with 16 bases left between them. The CDR3 protein is CASSTSPRTVNSPLHF. The CDR3 DNA reads as TGTGCCAGTAGTACATCCCCACGGACAGTTAATTCACCCCTCCACTTT.

This clone was counted only a few times. CDR3 DNA sequence: TGTGCCAGCACTTACGGGACAGGGTCCAACTATGGCTACACCTTC. Protein product: CASTYGTGSNYGYTF. The rearrangement links TRBV2 to TRBJ1-2, with 9 positions matching TRBD1. Germline CDR1 reads SNHLY; CDR2 reads FYNNEI. This CDR3 is built from 15 residues. The J segment lost 2 bases and the V segment lost 7 bases, leaving 8 bases of the junction unmatched.

This chain links TRBV4-1 with TRBJ2-1; a weak D match, TRBD1 (6 bases). V lost 1 base and J 2 bases, leaving 12 bases between the germline ends. The CDR3 is 16 amino acids. Germline lookup yields CDR1 MGHRA and CDR2 YSYEKL. This CDR3 reads CASSQGLQGPYNEQFF. The DNA for the CDR3 is TGCGCCAGCAGCCAAGGACTACAGGGACCCTACAATGAGCAGTTCTTC.

V is TRBV24-1 and J is TRBJ2-2; tentatively, D is TRBD1 (6 bases). The V and J ends lost 3 bases and 3 bases respectively, with 10 bases between them. Germline V gives CDR1 KGHDR, CDR2 SFDVKD. This CDR3 spans 15 amino acids. The CDR3 DNA sequence: TGTGCCACCAGTGATGTGGGGGCAGACACCGGGGAGCTGTTTTTT. Its translation is CATSDVGADTGELFF.

Written as DNA, the CDR3 is TGCGGGGGACAGGTCTACGAGCAGTACTTC. Residues: CGGQVYEQYF. This rearrangement joins TRBV23-1 to TRBJ2-7; 8 bases align to TRBD1. TRBV23-1 is known as an ORF, though its function is uncertain. The CDR3 runs to 10 residues.

This clone was recorded once. The chain joins TRBV29-1 to TRBJ1-1, with D unresolved. Germline loops: CDR1 SQVTM, CDR2 ANQGSEA. This CDR3 is 11 amino acids long. V gave up 3 bases and J gave up 6 bases, with 8 bases separating them. In DNA, the CDR3 is TGCAGCGTTGATATGCGCGCTGAAGCTTTCTTT. It is translated as CSVDMRAEAFF. Supplemented by reference TRBV29-1 and TRBJ1-1, the full variable domain reads SAVISQKPSRDICQRGTSLTIQCQVDSQVTMMFWYRQQPGQSLTLIATANQGSEATYESGFVIDKFPISRPNLTFSTLTVSNMSPEDSSIYLCSVDMRAEAFFGQGTRLTVV.

The rearrangement links TRBV4-3 to TRBJ2-3, with 10 bases aligning to TRBD2. The CDR3 is 15 amino acids. The junction had 5 bases not matched to a gene; V was cut back by 6 bases and J by 2 bases. Germline CDR1 is LGHNA and CDR2 is YSLEER. As DNA, the CDR3 is TGCGCCAGCAGAGACGGGACTAGCGACACAGATACGCAGTATTTT. Amino acid sequence: CASRDGTSDTDTQYF.

This chain uses TRBV7-9 with TRBJ2-5; 8 bases agree with TRBD2. This CDR3 spans 16 amino acids. The germline CDR1 and CDR2 sequences are SEHNR and FQNEAQ (reference sequence). Germline trimming cut 5 bases from V and 5 bases from J; bases unmatched to any gene: 13. The CDR3 spells CASSHVTSGEWETQYF. DNA for the CDR3: TGTGCCAGCAGCCATGTTACTAGCGGAGAATGGGAGACCCAGTACTTC.

This chain uses TRBV11-2 with TRBJ1-1; 8 bases fit TRBD1. The germline V gene encodes CDR1 SGHAT and CDR2 FQNNGV. The CDR3 consists of 15 residues. J was trimmed by 10 bases and V by 4 bases; bases with no gene match: 14. The CDR3 bases are TGTGCCAGCAGCTCGCGCTCGGGACAGGTCCCGTTAGCTTTCTTT. Translated, it gives CASSSRSGQVPLAFF. Variable domain in full (rest from reference TRBV11-2 and TRBJ1-1): EAGVAQSPRYKIIEKRQSVAFWCNPISGHATLYWYQQILGQGPKLLIQFQNNGVVDDSQLPKDRFSAERLKGVDSTLKIQPAKLEDSAVYLCASSSRSGQVPLAFFGQGTRLTVV.

The chain couples TRBV7-9 to TRBJ2-2; D unclear. Germline lookup yields CDR1 SEHNR and CDR2 FQNEAQ (reference sequence). The CDR3 contains 14 residues. The V and J ends lost 2 bases and 2 bases respectively, with 6 bases between them. CDR3 nucleotide sequence: TGTGCCAGCAGCTTATTGTCTAACACCGGGGAGCTGTTTTTT. This translates into CASSLLSNTGELFF.

This chain joins TRBV11-2 and TRBJ1-1; perhaps TRBD1 as D (5 bases). V gave up 4 bases and J gave up 8 bases, with 26 bases separating them. Germline loops: CDR1 SGHAT, CDR2 FQNNGV. The CDR3 is 17 residues long. The CDR3: CASSSRIRGVKVSEAFF. CDR3 DNA sequence: TGTGCCAGCAGCTCCCGCATTCGGGGGGTTAAAGTTTCCGAAGCTTTCTTT.

The chain employs TRBV4-1 and TRBJ2-7; 10 nucleotides match TRBD2. This CDR3 has 15 amino acids. V lost 3 bases and J lost 3; bases outside the gene matches: 5. CDR1 and CDR2 from the germline V gene are MGHRA and YSYEKL. CDR3 region: CASSHDSGGSYEQYF. CDR3 sequence (DNA): TGCGCCAGCAGCCACGATAGCGGGGGGAGCTACGAGCAGTACTTC.

This chain uses TRBV2 with TRBJ1-4; 8 bases agree with TRBD1. V lost 6 bases and J lost 17; bases outside the gene matches: 5. This CDR3 region has 10 residues. Germline V gene sequence: CDR1 SNHLY, CDR2 FYNNEI. CDR3 amino acids: CASSKDRVFF. In nucleotides, the CDR3 is TGTGCCAGCAGCAAGGACAGGGTATTTTTT.